The clone carrying this T cell receptor beta chain was seen repeatedly, ten times or more. The protocol was immunoSEQ multiplex PCR, while the TCRdb copy is restricted to in-frame clones and leaves out a portion. The table has 850,000 to 1,200,000 clones, roughly 80% seen once. This sample was taken from a study of shared clonotypes between healthy human individuals. CDR3 length equals 15 residues. The J segment lost 2 bases and the V segment lost 6 bases, leaving 9 bases of the junction unmatched. Germline CDR1 is SGHAT and CDR2 is FQNNGV. Sequenced: memory CD4+ T cells sorted from blood. Subset here: CD45RA-negative fraction. The V and J genes are TRBV11-2 and TRBJ1-2; 7 bases line up with TRBD1. The sequence was obtained from a man aged 18 to 29 in good health. This chain's CDR3 is CASSSLRGRNYGYTF. CDR3 DNA: TGTGCCAGCAGTTCTCTGAGGGGGCGCAACTATGGCTACACCTTC.